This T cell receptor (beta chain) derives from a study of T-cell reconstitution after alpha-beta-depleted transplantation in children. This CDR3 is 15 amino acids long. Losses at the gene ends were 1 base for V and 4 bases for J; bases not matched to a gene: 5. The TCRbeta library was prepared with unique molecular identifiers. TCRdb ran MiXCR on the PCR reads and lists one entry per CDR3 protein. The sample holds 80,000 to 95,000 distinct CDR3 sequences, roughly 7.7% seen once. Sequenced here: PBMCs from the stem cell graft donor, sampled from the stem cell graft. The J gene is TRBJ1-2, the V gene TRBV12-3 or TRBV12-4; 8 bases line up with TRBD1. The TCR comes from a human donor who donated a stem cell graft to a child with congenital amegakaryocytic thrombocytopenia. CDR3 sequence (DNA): TGTGCCAGCAGTTTAGGACAGGGGAGAGTCTATGGCTACACCTTC. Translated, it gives CASSLGQGRVYGYTF.